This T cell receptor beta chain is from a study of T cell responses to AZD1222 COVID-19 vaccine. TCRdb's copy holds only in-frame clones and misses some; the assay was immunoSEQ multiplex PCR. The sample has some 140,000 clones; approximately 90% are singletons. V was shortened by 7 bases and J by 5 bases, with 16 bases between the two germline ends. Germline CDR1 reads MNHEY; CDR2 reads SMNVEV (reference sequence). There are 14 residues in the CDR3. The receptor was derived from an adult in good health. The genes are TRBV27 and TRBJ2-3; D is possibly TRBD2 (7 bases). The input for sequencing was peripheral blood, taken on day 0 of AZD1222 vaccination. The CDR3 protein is CASTEGGVVDTQYF. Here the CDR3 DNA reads TGTGCCAGCACAGAGGGGGGGGTGGTAGATACGCAGTATTTT.